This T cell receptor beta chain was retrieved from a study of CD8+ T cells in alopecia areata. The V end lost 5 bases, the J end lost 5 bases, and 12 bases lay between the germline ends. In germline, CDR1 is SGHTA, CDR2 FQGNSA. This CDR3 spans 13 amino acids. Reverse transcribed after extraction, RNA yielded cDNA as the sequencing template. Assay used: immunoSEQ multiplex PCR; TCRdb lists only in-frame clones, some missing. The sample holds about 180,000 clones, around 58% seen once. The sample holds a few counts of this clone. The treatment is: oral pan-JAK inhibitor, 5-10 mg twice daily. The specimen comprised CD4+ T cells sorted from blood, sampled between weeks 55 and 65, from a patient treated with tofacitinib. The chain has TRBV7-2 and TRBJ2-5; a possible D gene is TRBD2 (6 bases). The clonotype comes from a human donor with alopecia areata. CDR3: CASSQGGRETQYF. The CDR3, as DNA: TGTGCCAGCAGCCAAGGAGGGCGGGAGACCCAGTACTTC. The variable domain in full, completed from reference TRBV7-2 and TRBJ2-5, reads GAGVSQSPSNKVTEKGKDVELRCDPISGHTALYWYRQSLGQGLEFLIYFQGNSAPDKSGLPSDRFSAERTGGSVSTLTIQRTQQEDSAVYLCASSQGGRETQYFGPGTRLLVL.